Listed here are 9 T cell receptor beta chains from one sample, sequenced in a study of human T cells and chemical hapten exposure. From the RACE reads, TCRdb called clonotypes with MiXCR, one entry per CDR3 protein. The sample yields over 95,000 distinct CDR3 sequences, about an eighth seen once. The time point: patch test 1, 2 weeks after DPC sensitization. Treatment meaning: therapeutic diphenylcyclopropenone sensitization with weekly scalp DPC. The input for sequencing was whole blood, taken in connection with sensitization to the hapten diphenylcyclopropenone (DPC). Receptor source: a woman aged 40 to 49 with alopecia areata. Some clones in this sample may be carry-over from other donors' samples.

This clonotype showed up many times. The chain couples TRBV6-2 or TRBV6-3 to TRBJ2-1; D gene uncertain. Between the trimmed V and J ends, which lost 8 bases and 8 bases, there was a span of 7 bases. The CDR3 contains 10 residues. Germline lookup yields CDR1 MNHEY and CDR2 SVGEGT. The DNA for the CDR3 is TGTGCCAGCTCAGACCATGAGCAGTTCTTC. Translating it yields CASSDHEQFF.

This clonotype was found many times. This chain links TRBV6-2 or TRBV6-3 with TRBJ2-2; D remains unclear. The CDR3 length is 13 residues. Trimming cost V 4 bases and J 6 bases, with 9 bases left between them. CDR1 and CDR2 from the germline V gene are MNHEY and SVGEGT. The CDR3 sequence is CASSWSWAGELFF. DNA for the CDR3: TGTGCCAGCAGTTGGTCTTGGGCCGGGGAGCTGTTTTTT.

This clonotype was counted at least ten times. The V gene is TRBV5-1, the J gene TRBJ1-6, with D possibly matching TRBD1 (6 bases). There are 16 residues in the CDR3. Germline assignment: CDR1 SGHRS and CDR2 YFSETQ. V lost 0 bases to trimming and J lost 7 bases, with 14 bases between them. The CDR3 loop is CASSLEGPGQNSPLHF. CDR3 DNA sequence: TGCGCCAGCAGCTTGGAAGGACCGGGACAAAATTCACCCCTCCACTTT.

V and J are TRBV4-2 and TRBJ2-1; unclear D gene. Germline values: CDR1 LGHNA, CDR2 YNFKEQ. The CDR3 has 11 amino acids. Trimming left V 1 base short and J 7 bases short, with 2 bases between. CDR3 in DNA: TGTGCCAGCAGCCAAGGGAATGAGCAGTTCTTC. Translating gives CASSQGNEQFF.

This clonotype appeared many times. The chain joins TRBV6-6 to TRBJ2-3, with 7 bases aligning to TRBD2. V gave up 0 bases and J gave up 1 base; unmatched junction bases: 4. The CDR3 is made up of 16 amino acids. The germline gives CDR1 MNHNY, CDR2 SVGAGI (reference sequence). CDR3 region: CASSYSSRGGTDTQYF. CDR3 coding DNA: TGTGCCAGCAGTTACTCTTCTCGGGGGGGCACAGATACGCAGTATTTT.

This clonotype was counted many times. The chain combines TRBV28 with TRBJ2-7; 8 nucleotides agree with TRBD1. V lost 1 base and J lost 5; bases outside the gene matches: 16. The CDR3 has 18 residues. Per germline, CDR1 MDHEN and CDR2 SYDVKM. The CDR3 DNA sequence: TGTGCCAGCAGTTTATCGACAGGGGCGGTCTCTCCCAGGAACGAGCAGTACTTC. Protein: CASSLSTGAVSPRNEQYF.

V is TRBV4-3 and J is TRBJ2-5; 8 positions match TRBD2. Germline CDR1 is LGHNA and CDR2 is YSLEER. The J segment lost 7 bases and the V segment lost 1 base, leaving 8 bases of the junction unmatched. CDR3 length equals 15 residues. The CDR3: CASSQGPGLGTTQYF. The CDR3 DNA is TGCGCCAGCAGCCAAGGGCCGGGACTAGGGACGACCCAGTACTTC.

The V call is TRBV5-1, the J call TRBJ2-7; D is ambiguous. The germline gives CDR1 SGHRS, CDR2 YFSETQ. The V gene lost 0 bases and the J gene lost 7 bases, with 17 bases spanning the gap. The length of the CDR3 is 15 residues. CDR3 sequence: CASSLAPGLPYEQYF. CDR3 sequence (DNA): TGCGCCAGCAGCTTGGCCCCGGGTTTACCTTATGAGCAGTACTTC.

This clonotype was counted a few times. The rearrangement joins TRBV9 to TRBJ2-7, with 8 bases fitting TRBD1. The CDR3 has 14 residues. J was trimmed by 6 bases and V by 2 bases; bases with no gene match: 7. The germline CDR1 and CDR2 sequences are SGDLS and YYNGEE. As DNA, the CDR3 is TGTGCCAGCAGCGTGCGGGACAGGTCTCCCGAGCAGTACTTC. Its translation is CASSVRDRSPEQYF.